This TCR beta chain was captured by sequencing in a study of T-cell reconstitution after alpha-beta-depleted transplantation in children. For TCRbeta, the library was prepared with unique molecular identifiers. TCRdb ran MiXCR on the PCR reads and lists one entry per CDR3 protein. The sample lists hundreds of thousands of distinct CDR3 sequences; 10% to 15% were seen once. This clonotype was recorded a few times. What it binds is not known. Notes on the study in general: Some patients owed their high day-60 TCRbeta diversity to surviving recipient T cells and thymic progenitors. At around two months after transplant, the alpha-beta T cells were reportedly derived from several hundred expanded clones that came from non-depleted graft cells. A year had passed since transplant, and T-cell counts and diversity by then came mostly from newly produced T cells.

This sequence originates from a male patient younger than 18 who had a stem cell transplant for acute myeloid leukemia, so the T cells may come from the graft donor. The material was PBMCs, mostly from graft donor cells, obtained 360 days after TCRalphabeta/CD19-depleted stem cell transplant.

This CDR3 reads CSSSGRAIGTDTQYF. The CDR3, as DNA: TGCAGTTCGAGCGGGAGGGCCATTGGTACAGATACGCAGTATTTT. The chain combines TRBV20-1 with TRBJ2-3; 10 positions agree with TRBD2. CDR3 length: 15 residues. CDR1 is DFQATT and CDR2 is SNEGSKA in the germline V gene (reference sequence). V dropped 8 bases and J dropped 3; count of bases not matched to a gene: 11.